Presented here are 21 T cell receptor beta chains from one specimen sequenced in a study of metastatic and nonmetastatic thyroid tumors. Each patient came to thyroid surgery without any prior treatment (of any kind). With MiXCR, TCRdb reprocessed the PCR reads. The table has some 22,000 clones, approximately 11% seen once; the top ten hold just under 30%. Sequences were obtained from blood. These receptors all come from a female donor with papillary thyroid cancer or a benign thyroid nodule (not recorded which). Some clones in this sample may be carry-over from other donors' samples.

The CDR3 sequence is CASRTTGLGTGELFF. The CDR3, as DNA: TGTGCCAGCAGAACCACAGGGTTAGGCACAGGGGAGCTGTTTTTT. The J gene is TRBJ2-2, the V gene TRBV27, with D perhaps matching TRBD1 (6 bases). This CDR3 comprises 15 residues. Trimming left V 6 bases short and J 8 bases short, with 19 bases between. Germline assignment: CDR1 MNHEY and CDR2 SMNVEV (reference sequence).

Many counts were recorded for this clone. This chain links TRBV2 with TRBJ2-5; D is unclear. V dropped 3 bases and J dropped 5 bases, with 4 bases sitting between them. CDR3 size: 11 residues. Germline V lookup: CDR1 SNHLY, CDR2 FYNNEI. CDR3 nucleotide sequence: TGTGCCAGCAGTGATCTGGAGACCCAGTACTTC. It translates to CASSDLETQYF.

A note on this clone: Germline is not matched at one junction end, which may reflect a read error. This chain joins TRBV11-1 and TRBJ2-3; D is perhaps TRBD1 (5 bases). CDR3 size: 16 residues. CDR1 is SGHAT and CDR2 is FQDESV in the germline V gene (reference sequence). CDR3 amino acids: CAGSPDSISSTDTQYF. CDR3 in DNA: TGTGCCGGCAGCCCCGACAGTATTTCTAGCACAGATACGCAGTATTTT.

In its sample, this clone was seen many times. The rearrangement links TRBV4-2 to TRBJ1-4, with D uncertain. The CDR3 is 15 residues long. The germline gives CDR1 LGHNA, CDR2 YNFKEQ. Trimming removed 1 base from V and 5 bases from J, with 11 bases in between. The CDR3 here is CASSQADGTNEKLFF. The CDR3 DNA reads as TGTGCCAGCAGCCAAGCCGACGGCACCAATGAAAAACTGTTTTTT.

Note on this clone: A much larger clone lies one base from this, so it may be a read error. Since the CDR3 does not end with the conserved phenylalanine or tryptophan, this likely comes from a read error. No DNA is shown, since the ends of the CDR3 on it are uncertain; the CDR3 is the one TCRdb lists. Other DNA sequences in this sample translate to the same CDR3. The chain couples TRBV10-3 to TRBJ1-6; the table's D gene call, TRBD1, was not cross checked with the DNA. Including both end residues, the CDR3 is 18 amino acids long. Germline V gene data show CDR1 as ENHRY and CDR2 as SYGVKD. The CDR3 is CAISDELQGKRVESPLHS.

This clone was counted ten times or more. The chain has TRBV2 and TRBJ1-1, with D perhaps matching TRBD1 (5 bases). V dropped 4 bases and J dropped 3 bases, with 12 bases sitting between them. CDR3 length: 14 amino acids. Germline V gene sequence: CDR1 SNHLY, CDR2 FYNNEI. This CDR3 reads CASSVYGDDTEAFF. CDR3 DNA: TGTGCCAGCAGTGTGTACGGGGACGACACTGAAGCTTTCTTT.

Many counts were recorded for this clone. This chain uses TRBV29-1 with TRBJ2-7, with TRBD2 matching 9 bases. This CDR3 contains 13 residues. After removal of 5 bases from V and 3 bases from J, the junction contained 5 bases not matched to a gene. The V gene's germline CDR1 is SQVTM and CDR2 ANQGSEA. In DNA, the CDR3 is TGCAGCGTTCGACTAGCGGATTACTACGAGCAGTACTTC. Its translation: CSVRLADYYEQYF.

This clone was found a few times. The genes are TRBV3-1 and TRBJ2-1; TRBD2 is a possible D gene (6 bases). Germline V gives CDR1 LGHDT, CDR2 YNNKEL (reference sequence). This CDR3 has 16 residues. V was pared by 0 bases and J by 1 base, with 10 bases between. The CDR3 sequence is CASSQETGVSYNEQFF. The DNA for the CDR3 is TGTGCCAGCAGCCAAGAGACGGGAGTGTCCTACAATGAGCAGTTCTTC.

This clone has only a few counts. The chain uses TRBV20-1 and TRBJ2-3; no reliable D call. Germline V gene lookup returns CDR1 DFQATT and CDR2 SNEGSKA (reference sequence). This CDR3 spans 12 amino acids. Trimming took 6 bases from V and 2 from J, leaving 9 bases between them. The CDR3 DNA reads as TGCAGTGCCTACCGACCCACAGATACGCAGTATTTT. Translated, it gives CSAYRPTDTQYF.

This clone was counted many times. The CDR3, as DNA: TGTGCCAGCAGCCCCTCCGGACTAGGCGGGGAGACCCAGTACTTC. Encoded protein: CASSPSGLGGETQYF. The gene calls are TRBV7-2 and TRBJ2-5, with 7 bases lining up with TRBD2. Germline V gives CDR1 SGHTA, CDR2 FQGNSA. The CDR3 runs to 15 residues. Germline trimming cut 5 bases from V and 5 bases from J; bases unmatched to any gene: 11.

This clone was detected many times. The chain uses TRBV7-3 and TRBJ2-7; D is tentatively TRBD1 or TRBD2 (5 bases each). With 2 bases removed from V and 0 bases from J, the gap between germline ends came to 11 bases. Germline V CDR1 and CDR2: SGHTA, FQGTGA. The CDR3 length is 15 residues. The CDR3 loop is CASSLSWGSSYEQYF. DNA for the CDR3: TGTGCCAGCAGCTTATCCTGGGGGAGCTCCTACGAGCAGTACTTC.

This clone was seen ten or more times. In DNA form, the CDR3 reads TGTGCCAGCAGAAAAGGTAGGCCAGGGTCTCAAGAGACCCAGTACTTC. Protein: CASRKGRPGSQETQYF. V is TRBV6-7 and J is TRBJ2-5; TRBD1 is a possible D gene (5 bases). TRBV6-7 is an open reading frame, and its role is uncertain. The ends were cut back, 6 bases at V and 2 bases at J, with 19 bases in the middle. CDR3 length: 16 residues.

This clone was seen only a few times. Other DNA sequences in this specimen translate into the identical CDR3. This chain uses TRBV6-4 with TRBJ2-3; no firm D call. Trimming took off 3 bases at V and 1 base at J, with 14 bases between the two ends. The CDR3 has 16 amino acids. Germline V gene sequence: CDR1 MRHNA, CDR2 SNTAGT. The CDR3 DNA follows: TGTGCCAGCAGTGAGCAGACTGGGGATGGCACAGATACGCAGTATTTT. Protein: CASSEQTGDGTDTQYF.

V and J are TRBV29-1 and TRBJ2-5; perhaps D is TRBD1 or TRBD2 (6 bases each). The V gene lost 6 bases and the J gene lost 5 bases, with 16 bases spanning the gap. Germline V CDR1 and CDR2: SQVTM, ANQGSEA. CDR3 length: 13 amino acids. The CDR3 region is CSVLGRGGETQYF. DNA for the CDR3: TGCAGCGTCCTGGGGCGAGGGGGGGAGACCCAGTACTTC.

Concerning this clone itself: This sequence may be a read error, since a much larger clone differs from it by one base. The genes are TRBV4-2 and TRBJ2-1; TRBD2 matches 14 bases. The V gene's germline CDR1 is LGHNA and CDR2 YNFKEQ. V lost 4 bases, J lost 2 bases, and 10 bases stayed unmatched. This CDR3 has 19 amino acids. The CDR3 coding sequence is TGTGCCAGCAGCCCTCCGGGACTAGCGGGAGTACACACCTACAATGAGCAGTTCTTC. It is translated as CASSPPGLAGVHTYNEQFF.

Ten or more counts support this clone. A read error may be the cause here, since a much bigger clone is one base away. The J gene is TRBJ2-3, the V gene TRBV27; 9 bases are shared with TRBD1. CDR1 MNHEY and CDR2 SMNVEV come from the germline V gene (reference sequence). The CDR3 has 15 residues. The V gene end was trimmed by 8 bases and the J gene end by 5 bases; junction bases not matched to a gene: 11. This CDR3 is CASGLRQGGGDTQYF. The DNA of the CDR3 is TGTGCCAGCGGTCTTCGACAGGGGGGAGGAGATACGCAGTATTTT.

Comments on this clone: A much larger clone lies a single base off, so this may be a read error. This sample includes further DNA sequences coding for the same CDR3. This sequence joins TRBV9 and TRBJ2-3, with 7 nucleotides matching TRBD2. This CDR3 contains 16 residues. With V trimmed by 4 bases and J by 4 bases, 12 bases remained unmatched. Germline V gives CDR1 SGDLS, CDR2 YYNGEE. In DNA form, the CDR3 reads TGTGCCAGCAGCCTACGGTTCGCGGGAGTTCCAGATACGCAGTATTTT. Its translation is CASSLRFAGVPDTQYF.

This clone was observed many times. The same CDR3 is also encoded by other DNA sequences in this sample. The chain couples TRBV30 to TRBJ2-2, with 9 bases fitting TRBD1. V lost 5 bases and J lost 7; bases outside the gene matches: 8. CDR3 length: 14 amino acids. Germline V gene lookup returns CDR1 GTSNPN and CDR2 SVGIG (reference sequence). As DNA, the CDR3 is TGTGCCTGGGGACAGGGGCCCCTGGGCGGGGAGCTGTTTTTT. It codes for CAWGQGPLGGELFF. Together with reference TRBV30 and TRBJ2-2, the CDR3 gives the full variable domain: SQTIHQWPATLVQPVGSPLSLECTVEGTSNPNLYWYRQAAGRGLQLLFYSVGIGQISSEVPQNLSASRPQDRQFILSSKKLLLSDSGFYLCAWGQGPLGGELFFGEGSRLTVL.

This clone was counted many times. The gene calls are TRBV7-9 and TRBJ2-3; the D is unclear. Germline values: CDR1 SEHNR, CDR2 FQNEAQ (reference sequence). V lost 5 bases and J 0 bases, leaving 12 bases between the germline ends. This CDR3 comprises 15 residues. CDR3 DNA sequence: TGTGCCAGCAGCATCGAATATTCTAGCACAGATACGCAGTATTTT. Protein: CASSIEYSSTDTQYF.

By frequency in the sample, this clone is medium-sized. The rearrangement links TRBV6-2 or TRBV6-3 to TRBJ2-1, with 13 nucleotides matching TRBD2. The V gene end was trimmed by 4 bases and the J gene end by 7 bases; junction bases not matched to a gene: 4. Germline CDR1 and CDR2: MNHEY and SVGEGT. The CDR3 totals 15 residues. The CDR3 DNA sequence: TGTGCCAGCAGTTCCAGGACTAGCGGGAGAAATGAGCAGTTCTTC. Amino acids: CASSSRTSGRNEQFF.

By its share, this clone is medium-sized. This chain links TRBV28 with TRBJ1-2; D remains ambiguous. The CDR3 has 12 amino acids. The V gene lost 4 bases and the J gene lost 4 bases, with 7 bases spanning the gap. The germline CDR1 and CDR2 sequences are MDHEN and SYDVKM. CDR3: CASSSSIYGYTF. DNA of the CDR3: TGTGCCAGCAGTTCATCAATCTATGGCTACACCTTC.